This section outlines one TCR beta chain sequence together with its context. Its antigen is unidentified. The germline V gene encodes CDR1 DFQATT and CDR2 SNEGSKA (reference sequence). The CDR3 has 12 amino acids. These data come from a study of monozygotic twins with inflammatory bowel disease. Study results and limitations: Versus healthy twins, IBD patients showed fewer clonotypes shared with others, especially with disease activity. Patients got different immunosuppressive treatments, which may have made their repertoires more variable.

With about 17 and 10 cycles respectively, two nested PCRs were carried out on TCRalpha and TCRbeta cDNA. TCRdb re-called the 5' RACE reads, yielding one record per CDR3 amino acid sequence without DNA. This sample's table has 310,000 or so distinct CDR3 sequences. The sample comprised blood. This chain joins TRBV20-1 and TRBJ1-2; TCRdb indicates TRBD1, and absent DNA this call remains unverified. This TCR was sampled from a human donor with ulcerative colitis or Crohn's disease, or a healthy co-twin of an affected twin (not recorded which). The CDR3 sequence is CSGGTFNYGYTF.